These T cell receptor beta chains were read from a single sample in a study of T cell repertoires in cytomegalovirus infection. TCRdb fed the reads into MiXCR, producing one record per CDR3 protein. The sample has hundreds of thousands of distinct CDR3 sequences, 24% seen once; the top ten hold 7.5% to 9%. The specimen sequenced was CD8+ T cells from PBMCs. These receptor sequences come from a human donor in good health (CMV status not recorded). Some clones in this sample may be carry-over from other donors' samples. Each CDR3 is given with its conserved first and last residue. The D gene is left open where the match is weak. Clone sizes are given selectively: once, few, many, or a class where the clone is expanded.

cdr3_length: 15; j_call: TRBJ2-5; v_call: TRBV6-8; clone_size: .; d_call: .; cdr3_aa: CASKKEYKMRGTQYF; cdr3_nt: TGTGCCAGCAAGAAAGAGTACAAAATGAGAGGGACCCAGTACTTC
cdr3_length: 16; j_call: TRBJ1-3; v_call: TRBV10-3; clone_size: few; d_call: .; cdr3_aa: CAISEFSGFTGNTIYF; cdr3_nt: TGTGCCATCAGTGAATTCAGCGGATTCACTGGAAACACCATATATTTT
cdr3_length: 18; j_call: TRBJ2-1; v_call: TRBV28; clone_size: many; d_call: TRBD2; cdr3_aa: CASSLPGLAMTSYNEQFF; cdr3_nt: TGTGCCAGCAGTCTCCCGGGACTAGCGATGACCTCCTACAATGAGCAGTTCTTC
cdr3_length: 11; j_call: TRBJ1-1; v_call: TRBV6-2/TRBV6-3; clone_size: .; d_call: .; cdr3_aa: CASRIEGEAFF; cdr3_nt: TGTGCCAGCAGGATAGAGGGTGAAGCTTTCTTT
cdr3_length: 15; j_call: TRBJ2-5; v_call: TRBV27; clone_size: .; d_call: TRBD1; cdr3_aa: CASSRTGFTRETQYF; cdr3_nt: TGTGCCAGCAGTCGGACAGGCTTCACGAGGGAGACCCAGTACTTC
cdr3_length: 16; j_call: TRBJ2-2; v_call: TRBV7-9; clone_size: few; d_call: .; cdr3_aa: CASSLGLREGTGELFF; cdr3_nt: TGTGCCAGCAGCTTAGGACTCCGGGAAGGCACCGGGGAGCTGTTTTTT
cdr3_length: 14; j_call: TRBJ1-6; v_call: TRBV6-2/TRBV6-3; clone_size: .; d_call: .; cdr3_aa: CASRNQDRNSPLHF; cdr3_nt: TGTGCCAGCAGGAACCAAGACAGGAATTCACCCCTCCACTTT
cdr3_length: 13; j_call: TRBJ2-2; v_call: TRBV6-2/TRBV6-3; clone_size: few; d_call: TRBD1; cdr3_aa: CASSKQGSGELFF; cdr3_nt: TGTGCCAGCAGTAAACAGGGGTCCGGGGAGCTGTTTTTT
cdr3_length: 15; j_call: TRBJ1-6; v_call: TRBV7-2; clone_size: .; d_call: .; cdr3_aa: CASSKGGGEGSPLHF; cdr3_nt: TGTGCCAGCAGTAAGGGGGGGGGCGAAGGTTCACCCCTCCACTTT
cdr3_length: 15; j_call: TRBJ2-4; v_call: TRBV10-2; clone_size: few; d_call: .; cdr3_aa: CASSESVYSWGIQYF; cdr3_nt: TGCGCCAGCAGTGAGTCAGTCTACAGTTGGGGCATTCAGTACTTC
cdr3_length: 15; j_call: TRBJ1-6; v_call: TRBV14; clone_size: .; d_call: .; cdr3_aa: CACSQARGGNSPLHF; cdr3_nt: TGTGCCTGCAGCCAAGCCAGGGGAGGGAATTCACCCCTCCACTTT
cdr3_length: 18; j_call: TRBJ2-2; v_call: TRBV7-8; clone_size: few; d_call: .; cdr3_aa: CASSLAIPGTLNTGELFF; cdr3_nt: TGTGCCAGCAGCTTAGCAATCCCCGGGACACTGAACACCGGGGAGCTGTTTTTT
cdr3_length: 14; j_call: TRBJ2-2; v_call: TRBV7-3; clone_size: .; d_call: .; cdr3_aa: CASSRVSGTGELFF; cdr3_nt: TGTGCCAGCAGTCGGGTCTCGGGGACCGGGGAGCTGTTTTTT
cdr3_length: 15; j_call: TRBJ1-1; v_call: TRBV7-9; clone_size: many; d_call: TRBD1; cdr3_aa: CASSPWGQGVSEAFF; cdr3_nt: TGTGCCAGCAGCCCGTGGGGGCAGGGGGTTTCGGAAGCTTTCTTT
cdr3_length: 12; j_call: TRBJ1-2; v_call: TRBV7-9; clone_size: .; d_call: .; cdr3_aa: CASSLERGGYTF; cdr3_nt: TGTGCCAGCAGCTTAGAACGGGGCGGCTACACCTTC
cdr3_length: 10; j_call: TRBJ1-1; v_call: TRBV20-1; clone_size: few; d_call: .; cdr3_aa: CSARVGEAFF; cdr3_nt: TGCAGTGCTAGGGTGGGTGAAGCTTTCTTT
cdr3_length: 13; j_call: TRBJ1-2; v_call: TRBV7-2; clone_size: many; d_call: .; cdr3_aa: CASSLEVYYGYTF; cdr3_nt: TGTGCCAGCAGCTTAGAGGTATACTATGGCTACACCTTC
cdr3_length: 12; j_call: TRBJ1-1; v_call: TRBV7-9; clone_size: many; d_call: .; cdr3_aa: CASSPDRGEAFF; cdr3_nt: TGTGCCAGCAGCCCGGACCGGGGTGAAGCTTTCTTT
cdr3_length: 16; j_call: TRBJ2-1; v_call: TRBV29-1; clone_size: .; d_call: .; cdr3_aa: CSVEGTSGGALSEQFF; cdr3_nt: TGCAGCGTTGAAGGGACTAGTGGGGGGGCACTCAGTGAGCAGTTCTTC
cdr3_length: 16; j_call: TRBJ2-3; v_call: TRBV7-2; clone_size: many; d_call: .; cdr3_aa: CASSLDIRDFTDTQYF; cdr3_nt: TGTGCCAGCAGCTTAGATATCCGGGACTTCACAGATACGCAGTATTTT
cdr3_length: 14; j_call: TRBJ2-1; v_call: TRBV28; clone_size: .; d_call: .; cdr3_aa: CASSFVEGHNEQFF; cdr3_nt: TGTGCCAGCAGTTTCGTAGAGGGACACAATGAGCAGTTCTTC
cdr3_length: 13; j_call: TRBJ2-5; v_call: TRBV7-2; clone_size: .; d_call: .; cdr3_aa: CASSLEWAETQYF; cdr3_nt: TGTGCCAGCAGCTTAGAGTGGGCGGAGACCCAGTACTTC
cdr3_length: 15; j_call: TRBJ2-3; v_call: TRBV19; clone_size: .; d_call: .; cdr3_aa: CASRHVGSNTDTQYF; cdr3_nt: TGTGCCAGTAGGCATGTTGGGAGCAACACAGATACGCAGTATTTT
cdr3_length: 14; j_call: TRBJ2-5; v_call: TRBV11-2; clone_size: .; d_call: .; cdr3_aa: CASSLGVRKETQYF; cdr3_nt: TGTGCCAGCAGCTTAGGCGTAAGGAAAGAGACCCAGTACTTC
cdr3_length: 15; j_call: TRBJ1-1; v_call: TRBV5-1; clone_size: .; d_call: TRBD1; cdr3_aa: CASSLEDRGGTEAFF; cdr3_nt: TGCGCCAGCAGCTTGGAAGACAGGGGGGGCACTGAAGCTTTCTTT
cdr3_length: 14; j_call: TRBJ2-5; v_call: TRBV7-9; clone_size: many; d_call: .; cdr3_aa: CASSFEGLQETQYF; cdr3_nt: TGTGCCAGCAGCTTTGAGGGACTCCAAGAGACCCAGTACTTC
cdr3_length: 13; j_call: TRBJ2-7; v_call: TRBV6-6; clone_size: few; d_call: .; cdr3_aa: CASSSQTAYEQYF; cdr3_nt: TGTGCCAGCAGTTCGCAGACCGCATACGAGCAGTACTTC
cdr3_length: 11; j_call: TRBJ1-1; v_call: TRBV29-1; clone_size: .; d_call: .; cdr3_aa: CSTATVTEAFF; cdr3_nt: TGCAGCACCGCCACGGTGACTGAAGCTTTCTTT